The entry below describes one T cell receptor (beta chain). The antigen it recognizes is unknown. The input lacks base qualities; no much larger clone sits a single base away. The sample belongs to a study of T cells and copy number aberrations in small-cell lung cancer (dated by TCRdb to the early 2020s). Background on the whole study: To relate T cell metrics to mutations and copy number aberrations, the same tumor regions underwent both TCR repertoire sequencing and whole-exome sequencing. Tumor TCR data existed for some 18 patients, and some 15 patients had TCR data from both tumor tissue and normal tissue. Summary of the overall study and its limitations: Higher copy number aberration burden was negatively correlated with tumor T-cell density, richness and clonality. The TCR repertoire varied greatly across regions, with roughly 79.9-97.7% of clones confined to one region, an overlap lower than in localized NSCLC. The study was limited by a small sample size because surgical resection is uncommon in small-cell lung cancer, and validation of the findings is required. All specimens were formalin-fixed paraffin-embedded tissue, which is known to introduce sequencing artifacts. Compared with adjacent lung tissue, tumors showed lower T-cell density, richness and clonality, although the density difference was not significant.

The immunoSEQ hsTCRB Kit, with multiplexed V- and J-gene primers, was used to amplify TCR-beta CDR3 regions from genomic DNA. Unique DNA barcodes were added in a second PCR, and samples were pooled together with a negative and a positive control. The pooled TCR-beta libraries were sequenced using a 150-cycle paired-end protocol on an Illumina MiSeq. Per the authors' processing: Raw sequencing data were processed by Adaptive Biotechnologies into a report containing normalized, annotated TCR-beta repertoires. T-cell density was calculated by normalizing TCR-beta templates to usable DNA, with usable DNA estimated through amplification of housekeeping genes. Richness was the count of unique rearrangements, and clonality was defined as 1 minus Pielou's evenness. The Jaccard index, the Morisita overlap index, and the proportion of shared top-20 clonotypes were used to quantify intratumor TCR heterogeneity between regions. Imported from immuneACCESS, the table was reduced by TCRdb to in-frame sequences with V and J called. These copies leave out some clones; in studies compared against another copy, an unresolved V gene accounts for under half, and the cause of the remainder is not known. V, J and clone size reflect that table, while D and trimming were determined from the DNA. In this sample the table shows under 600 clones, around 84% of which occur a single time. Around 7.1% of the sample lies in the top ten.

The CDR3 starts with the cysteine, ends with the phenylalanine, and has 14 residues. The retained sequence is limited to the CDR3, 42 bases, with the frame set at the first base. V loses 4 bases, J loses 6 bases, and the germline ends lie 12 bases apart. The germline V gene encodes CDR1 SEHNR and CDR2 FQNEAQ (reference sequence). Patients with limited-stage small-cell lung cancer who underwent surgical resection in Hangzhou, China, between about 2008 and 2020 were included as donors. All donors had upfront surgery without preoperative chemotherapy or radiotherapy, and none received immunotherapy before or after surgery. In the sequenced cohort of roughly 19 patients, every patient was either a smoker or a heavy second-hand smoker. To represent spatial heterogeneity of the primary tumors, three regions were collected from each tumor FFPE block using a grid approach. Tumor regions were macrodissected for enrichment of malignant cells, and only regions expected to yield at least 150 ng DNA were selected. The study used multi-region TCR-beta sequencing of resected limited-stage small-cell lung cancers together with tumor-adjacent lung tissue to characterize T cell repertoire heterogeneity. Genomic DNA was extracted from FFPE tissue using the AllPrep DNA/RNA FFPE Kit (Qiagen).

This TCR derives from a man in his sixties with small cell lung cancer. The chain was built from TRBV7-9 and TRBJ1-4, with TRBD1 perhaps the D gene, on 6 matching bases. The sequenced sample was tumor tissue. CDR3 region: CASSSGVRDEKLFF. Here is the DNA: TGTGCCAGCAGCTCAGGGGTCCGAGATGAAAAACTGTTTTTT.